The 28 T cell receptor beta chains presented below share a single source sample, sequenced in a study of T-cell memory formation after mild COVID-19. TCRdb passed the 5' RACE reads through MiXCR, listing each CDR3 protein once. Of roughly 450,000 distinct CDR3 sequences in the sample, 15% to 20% were seen once. Material: PBMCs or a T cell subset sorted from them (not recorded which). The receptors come from an adult woman who had mild COVID-19 (a few samples of this study predate the infection). Cell type and time point are not known.

CDR3 region: CASSEGDISYEQYF. CDR3 nucleotides: TGTGCCAGCAGTGAGGGGGATATCTCCTACGAGCAGTACTTC. This rearrangement joins TRBV2 to TRBJ2-7; D tentatively fits TRBD1 or TRBD2 (5 bases each). V lost 3 bases and J lost 0, with 9 bases in between. Germline lookup yields CDR1 SNHLY and CDR2 FYNNEI. The CDR3 contains 14 residues.

The chain carries TRBV12-3 or TRBV12-4 and TRBJ2-1; 9 positions match TRBD2. CDR3 length equals 15 residues. V was clipped by 8 bases and J by 4 bases; unmatched bases: 9. The CDR3 protein is CASGPPGLAYNEQFF. As DNA, the CDR3 is TGTGCCAGCGGACCCCCGGGACTAGCTTACAATGAGCAGTTCTTC.

The count of this clonotype is one. V gene TRBV5-4 combines with J gene TRBJ2-3, with 9 bases that match TRBD2. Losses at the gene ends were 1 base for V and 6 bases for J; bases not matched to a gene: 6. CDR1 and CDR2 (germline): SGHNT, YYREEE (reference sequence). The CDR3 runs 15 residues. CDR3 nucleotide sequence: TGTGCCAGCAGCTTGAATAGCGGGGGAGACGATACGCAGTATTTT. It yields the protein CASSLNSGGDDTQYF.

This clonotype occurred a few times. The CDR3 DNA reads as TGTGCCACCAGCAGAGGTGGGCAGGGCGGTGAAGCTTTCTTT. Its translation: CATSRGGQGGEAFF. V is TRBV15 and J is TRBJ1-1; D perhaps matches TRBD1 (5 bases). This CDR3 has 14 amino acids. V lost 1 base and J 7 bases, leaving 13 bases between the germline ends. Germline lookup yields CDR1 LNHNV and CDR2 YYDKDF (reference sequence).

This sequence joins TRBV6-5 and TRBJ1-5; weak D call: TRBD1 (6 bases). Trimming removed 5 bases at V and 0 bases at J, with 14 bases between. The CDR3 is 16 residues long. CDR1 and CDR2 from the germline V gene are MNHEY and SVGAGI. DNA for the CDR3: TGTGCCAGCAGTGAGTCAGGGGTCTATAGCAATCAGCCCCAGCATTTT. Protein: CASSESGVYSNQPQHF.

There are a few counts of this clonotype. The genes are TRBV27 and TRBJ2-7, with TRBD2 identical over 10 bases. V lost 5 bases and J lost 5; bases outside the gene matches: 6. This CDR3 spans 14 amino acids. Germline lookup yields CDR1 MNHEY and CDR2 SMNVEV (reference sequence). CDR3 nucleotide sequence: TGTGCCAGCAGTCAATCTAGCGGGAGTAACGAGCAGTACTTC. The encoded protein is CASSQSSGSNEQYF.

As for this clonotype: The junction differs from germline at one of its ends, possibly a read error. V gene TRBV5-4 combines with J gene TRBJ1-2; D is possibly TRBD1 (6 bases). CDR3 length: 14 amino acids. CDR1 and CDR2 from the germline V gene are SGHNT and YYREEE (reference sequence). CDR3 nucleotides: TGTGCCAGCAGTTTGGCGGGGGCCTTCTATGGCTACACCTTC. This codes for CASSLAGAFYGYTF.

This clonotype was seen only a few times. Written as DNA, the CDR3 is TGTGCCAGCTCACCACCCCCAGGGACCGTGAACACTGAAGCTTTCTTT. The encoded protein is CASSPPPGTVNTEAFF. The chain couples TRBV18 to TRBJ1-1, with D possibly being TRBD1 (5 bases). CDR3 size: 16 residues. Germline-derived CDR1 and CDR2 are KGHSH and LQKENI. V was cut by 0 bases and J by 0 bases, with 11 bases left in between.

V usage is TRBV6-1 and J usage is TRBJ1-2; D gene uncertain. V shed 1 base and J shed 9 bases, with 9 bases lying between them. Looked up from germline, CDR1 is MNHNS and CDR2 is SASEGT. The length of the CDR3 is 12 residues. CDR3 DNA: TGTGCCAGCAGTGAAGTTAGGAGGCGCTACACCTTC. It specifies CASSEVRRRYTF.

This clonotype has a handful of counts. CDR3 coding DNA: TGTGCCAGCTCCCGGGCCGGGACTAGAGAGCAGTTCTTC. It specifies CASSRAGTREQFF. The genes are TRBV18 and TRBJ2-1, with TRBD2 identical over 8 bases. Losses at the gene ends were 6 bases for V and 10 bases for J; bases not matched to a gene: 8. This CDR3 is built from 13 residues. Germline V gene lookup returns CDR1 KGHSH and CDR2 LQKENI.

The chain joins TRBV2 to TRBJ1-4; D possibly corresponds to TRBD1 (6 bases). This CDR3 spans 15 amino acids. CDR1 and CDR2 (germline): SNHLY, FYNNEI. Between the trimmed V and J ends, which lost 7 bases and 7 bases, there was a span of 19 bases. CDR3 in DNA: TGTGCCAGCACCTTCATGGTAGGGGGAGGTGAAAAACTGTTTTTT. Amino acid sequence: CASTFMVGGGEKLFF.

This clonotype was recorded many times. V usage is TRBV9 and J usage is TRBJ2-1; 8 bases line up with TRBD2. CDR1 and CDR2 from the germline V gene are SGDLS and YYNGEE. The V gene end was trimmed by 4 bases and the J gene end by 6 bases; junction bases not matched to a gene: 6. The CDR3 totals 14 residues. The CDR3 nucleotides are TGTGCCAGCAGCCCGGGGGGGAAGGTCAATGAGCAGTTCTTC. Translated: CASSPGGKVNEQFF. The complete variable domain, with remaining parts taken from reference TRBV9 and TRBJ2-1, reads DSGVTQTPKHLITATGQRVTLRCSPRSGDLSVYWYQQSLDQGLQFLIQYYNGEERAKGNILERFSAQQFPDLHSELNLSSLELGDSALYFCASSPGGKVNEQFFGPGTRLTVL.

V usage is TRBV6-5 and J usage is TRBJ2-7; 10 bases fit TRBD2. CDR1 is MNHEY and CDR2 is SVGAGI in the germline V gene. The V gene end was trimmed by 5 bases and the J gene end by 6 bases; junction bases not matched to a gene: 10. The CDR3 covers 15 residues. This CDR3 reads CASSTSGRGPVEQYF. CDR3 nucleotide sequence: TGTGCCAGCAGTACGAGCGGGAGGGGGCCGGTCGAGCAGTACTTC.

This clonotype was seen more than once but under ten times. This rearrangement joins TRBV11-3 to TRBJ2-7; TRBD2 agrees at 10 bases. The V and J ends lost 1 base and 4 bases, in that order; junction bases with no gene match: 4. Germline CDR1 is SGHNT and CDR2 is YENEEA. CDR3 length: 15 residues. The chain's CDR3 is CASSLASGSPYEQYF. CDR3 nucleotide sequence: TGTGCCAGCAGCTTAGCTAGCGGGAGCCCATACGAGCAGTACTTC.

This clonotype was recorded a few times. The chain joins TRBV5-6 to TRBJ1-2; maybe TRBD1 (5 bases). The CDR3 consists of 14 residues. V lost 4 bases, J lost 6 bases, and 16 bases lay in between. Germline CDR1 and CDR2: SGHDT and YYEEEE. CDR3 protein: CASSVGGAHHGYTF. Here the CDR3 DNA reads TGTGCCAGCAGCGTCGGAGGGGCTCACCATGGCTACACCTTC.

This clonotype was observed a handful of times. This chain uses TRBV19 with TRBJ1-1; D gene uncertain. The germline V gene encodes CDR1 LNHDA and CDR2 SQIVND (reference sequence). Trimming cost V 1 base and J 0 bases, with 9 bases left between them. This CDR3 has 15 amino acids. CDR3 sequence (DNA): TGTGCCAGTAGTATAGCGGGTGGACTGAACACTGAAGCTTTCTTT. Translating gives CASSIAGGLNTEAFF.

There are a few counts of this clonotype. V usage is TRBV29-1 and J usage is TRBJ2-5; no clear D gene. Trimming shortened V by 4 bases and J by 0 bases, and 15 bases separated the two germline ends. The CDR3 runs 15 residues. Germline V gives CDR1 SQVTM, CDR2 ANQGSEA. CDR3 in DNA: TGCAGCGTTGTTTTTGGCAGCAAGGACCAAGAGACCCAGTACTTC. It is translated as CSVVFGSKDQETQYF. Combining the CDR3 with reference TRBV29-1 and TRBJ2-5 gives the whole variable domain SAVISQKPSRDICQRGTSLTIQCQVDSQVTMMFWYRQQPGQSLTLIATANQGSEATYESGFVIDKFPISRPNLTFSTLTVSNMSPEDSSIYLCSVVFGSKDQETQYFGPGTRLLVL.

The chain uses TRBV3-1 and TRBJ1-1; 7 nucleotides line up with TRBD1. After removal of 0 bases from V and 3 bases from J, the junction contained 4 bases not matched to a gene. Germline V gives CDR1 LGHDT, CDR2 YNNKEL (reference sequence). The CDR3 loop spans 15 amino acids. The CDR3 region has the DNA TGTGCCAGCAGCCAAGAATACAGGGGCCACACTGAAGCTTTCTTT. This translates into CASSQEYRGHTEAFF.

This clonotype occurred a few times. This sequence joins TRBV19 and TRBJ2-4, with TRBD2 matching over 8 bases. The V gene's germline CDR1 is LNHDA and CDR2 SQIVND (reference sequence). Trimming cost V 5 bases and J 3 bases; bases outside gene matches: 9. The CDR3 runs to 16 residues. In DNA form, the CDR3 reads TGTGCCAGTAGTGAACACCCGGCGGGGGGCAAAAACATTCAGTACTTC. It codes for CASSEHPAGGKNIQYF.

The V gene is TRBV15, the J gene TRBJ1-1; no firm D call. This CDR3 is 12 amino acids long. V lost 3 bases, J lost 5 bases, and 7 bases lay in between. Germline values: CDR1 LNHNV, CDR2 YYDKDF (reference sequence). The CDR3 bases are TGTGCCACCAGCAGTCTTGGGACTGAAGCTTTCTTT. Amino acids: CATSSLGTEAFF.

The V and J genes are TRBV29-1 and TRBJ1-1; D is possibly TRBD1 (5 bases). Trimming pared 3 bases from V and 4 bases from J, leaving 9 bases between. CDR1 and CDR2 from the germline V gene are SQVTM and ANQGSEA. This CDR3 is built from 12 residues. CDR3 sequence: CSVEKGSTEAFF. CDR3 nucleotides: TGCAGCGTTGAGAAGGGGAGCACTGAAGCTTTCTTT.

The chain links TRBV20-1 to TRBJ1-6; tentative D call: TRBD1 (6 bases). CDR3 size: 16 residues. Trimming removed 3 bases at V and 2 bases at J, with 14 bases between. Germline-derived CDR1 and CDR2 are DFQATT and SNEGSKA (reference sequence). CDR3 region: CSARGGGGPYNSPLHF. DNA of the CDR3: TGCAGTGCTAGGGGGGGAGGGGGTCCCTATAATTCACCCCTCCACTTT.

The chain links TRBV3-1 to TRBJ1-1, with TRBD1 matching over 9 bases. The V gene's germline CDR1 is LGHDT and CDR2 YNNKEL (reference sequence). Losses at the gene ends were 6 bases for V and 11 bases for J; bases not matched to a gene: 10. The CDR3 contains 13 residues. The CDR3 protein is CASSFTGGDFAFF. The CDR3 nucleotides read TGTGCCAGCAGTTTCACAGGGGGCGATTTTGCTTTCTTT. The whole variable domain, remainder taken from reference TRBV3-1 and TRBJ1-1, is DTAVSQTPKYLVTQMGNDKSIKCEQNLGHDTMYWYKQDSKKFLKIMFSYNNKELIINETVPNRFSPKSPDKAHLNLHINSLELGDSAVYFCASSFTGGDFAFFGQGTRLTVV.

This clonotype has only a few counts. The V gene is TRBV7-2, the J gene TRBJ2-7, with D possibly being TRBD2 (5 bases). The V gene's germline CDR1 is SGHTA and CDR2 FQGNSA. The CDR3 has 12 amino acids. V dropped 7 bases and J dropped 2 bases, with 9 bases sitting between them. CDR3 residues: CASTVGAYEQYF. The CDR3 DNA follows: TGTGCCAGCACGGTCGGGGCCTACGAGCAGTACTTC.

This clonotype has more than one count but fewer than ten. The V gene is TRBV5-1, the J gene TRBJ2-3; TRBD1 matches at 8 bases. Germline trimming cut 2 bases from V and 0 bases from J; bases unmatched to any gene: 14. CDR3 size: 19 residues. The V gene's germline CDR1 is SGHRS and CDR2 YFSETQ. Here the CDR3 DNA reads TGCGCCAGCAGCTTAGTTTACGGCCGGGACAGGATTAGCACAGATACGCAGTATTTT. This sequence encodes CASSLVYGRDRISTDTQYF.

This CDR3 is CASSGTRSYSGNTIYF. The CDR3 DNA reads as TGTGCCAGCTCAGGGACGAGGAGCTACTCTGGAAACACCATATATTTT. The gene calls are TRBV18 and TRBJ1-3, with D possibly being TRBD1 (5 bases). Germline V gene data show CDR1 as KGHSH and CDR2 as LQKENI. This CDR3 contains 16 residues. Trimming removed 5 bases from V and 0 bases from J, with 14 bases in between.

The rearrangement links TRBV20-1 to TRBJ2-7, with TRBD2 matching over 9 bases. Per the germline V gene, CDR1 is DFQATT and CDR2 is SNEGSKA (reference sequence). The CDR3 has 14 residues. The V segment lost 7 bases and the J segment 9 bases; nucleotides outside the gene matches: 16. CDR3 sequence: CSERGLAGTPGQYF. In DNA, the CDR3 is TGCAGTGAGCGAGGGCTAGCGGGGACTCCGGGGCAGTACTTC.

The chain uses TRBV5-5 and TRBJ1-4; a weak D match, TRBD1 (5 bases). CDR1 and CDR2 (germline): SGHKS, YYEKEE (reference sequence). This CDR3 spans 16 amino acids. With 4 bases removed from V and 7 bases from J, the gap between germline ends came to 20 bases. CDR3 in amino acids: CASSPEVDSIFEKLFF. The CDR3 nucleotides are TGTGCCAGCAGCCCCGAGGTTGACAGTATCTTTGAAAAACTGTTTTTT.